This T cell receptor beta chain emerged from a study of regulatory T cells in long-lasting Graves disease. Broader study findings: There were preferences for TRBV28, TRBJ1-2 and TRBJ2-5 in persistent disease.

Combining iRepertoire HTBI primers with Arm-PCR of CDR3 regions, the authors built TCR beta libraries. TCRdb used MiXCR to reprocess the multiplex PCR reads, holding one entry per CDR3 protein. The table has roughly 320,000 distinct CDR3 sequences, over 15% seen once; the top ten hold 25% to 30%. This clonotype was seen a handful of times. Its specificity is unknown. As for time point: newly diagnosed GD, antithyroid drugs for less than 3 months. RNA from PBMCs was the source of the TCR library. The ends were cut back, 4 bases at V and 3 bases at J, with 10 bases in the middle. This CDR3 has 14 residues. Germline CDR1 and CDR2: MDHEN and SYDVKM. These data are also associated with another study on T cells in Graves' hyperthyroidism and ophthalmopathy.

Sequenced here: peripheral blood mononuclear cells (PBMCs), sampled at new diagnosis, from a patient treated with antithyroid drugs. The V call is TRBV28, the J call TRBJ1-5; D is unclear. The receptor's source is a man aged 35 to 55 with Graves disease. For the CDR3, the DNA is TGTGCCAGCAGTTCCCGCGGTTTCAATCAGCCCCAGCATTTT. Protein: CASSSRGFNQPQHF.